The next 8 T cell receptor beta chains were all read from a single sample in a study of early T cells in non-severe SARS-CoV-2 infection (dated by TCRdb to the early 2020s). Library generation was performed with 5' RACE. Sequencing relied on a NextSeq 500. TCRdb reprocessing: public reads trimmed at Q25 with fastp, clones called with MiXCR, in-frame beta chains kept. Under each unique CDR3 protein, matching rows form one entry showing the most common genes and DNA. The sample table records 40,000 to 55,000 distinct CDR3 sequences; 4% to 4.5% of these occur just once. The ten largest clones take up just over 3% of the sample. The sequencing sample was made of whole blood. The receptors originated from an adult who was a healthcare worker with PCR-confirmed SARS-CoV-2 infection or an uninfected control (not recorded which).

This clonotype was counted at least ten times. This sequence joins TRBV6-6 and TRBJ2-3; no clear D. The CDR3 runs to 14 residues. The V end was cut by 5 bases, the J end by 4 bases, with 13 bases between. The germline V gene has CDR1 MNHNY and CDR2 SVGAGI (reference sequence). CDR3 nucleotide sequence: TGTGCCAGCAGTGCCTTAGTAGGCCCAGATACGCAGTATTTT. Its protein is CASSALVGPDTQYF.

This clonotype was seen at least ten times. The CDR3 reads CASSQVASGVTPQYF. The CDR3, as DNA: TGTGCCAGCAGCCAAGTGGCTAGCGGGGTGACGCCGCAGTATTTT. The chain is built from TRBV3-1 and TRBJ2-3, with 9 positions matching TRBD2. The CDR3 runs 15 residues. Germline CDR1 reads LGHDT; CDR2 reads YNNKEL (reference sequence). J was trimmed by 10 bases and V by 1 base; bases with no gene match: 9.

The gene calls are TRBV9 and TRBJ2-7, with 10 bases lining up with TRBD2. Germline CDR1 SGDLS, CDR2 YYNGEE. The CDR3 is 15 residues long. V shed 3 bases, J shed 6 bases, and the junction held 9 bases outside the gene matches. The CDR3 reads CASSETSGPFPEQYF. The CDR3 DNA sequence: TGTGCCAGCAGCGAGACTAGCGGGCCCTTCCCCGAGCAGTACTTC.

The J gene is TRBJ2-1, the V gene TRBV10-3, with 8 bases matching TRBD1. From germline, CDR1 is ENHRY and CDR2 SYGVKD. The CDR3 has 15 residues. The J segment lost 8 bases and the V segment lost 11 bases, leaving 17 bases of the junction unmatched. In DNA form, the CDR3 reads TGTGCCGTCACGTCGGACAGGGCGGGTGTGGATGAGCAGTTCTTC. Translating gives CAVTSDRAGVDEQFF.

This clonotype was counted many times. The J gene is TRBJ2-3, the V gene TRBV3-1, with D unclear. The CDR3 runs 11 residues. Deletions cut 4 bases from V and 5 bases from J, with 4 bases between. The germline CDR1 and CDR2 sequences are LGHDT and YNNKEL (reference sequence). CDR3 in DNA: TGTGCCAGCAGCCGACAAGATACGCAGTATTTT. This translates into CASSRQDTQYF.

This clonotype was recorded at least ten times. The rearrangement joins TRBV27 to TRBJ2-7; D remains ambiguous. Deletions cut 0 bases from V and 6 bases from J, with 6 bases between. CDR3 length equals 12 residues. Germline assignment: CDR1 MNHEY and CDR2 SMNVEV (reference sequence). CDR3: CASSLSPGEQYF. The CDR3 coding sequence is TGTGCCAGCAGTTTATCCCCCGGCGAGCAGTACTTC.

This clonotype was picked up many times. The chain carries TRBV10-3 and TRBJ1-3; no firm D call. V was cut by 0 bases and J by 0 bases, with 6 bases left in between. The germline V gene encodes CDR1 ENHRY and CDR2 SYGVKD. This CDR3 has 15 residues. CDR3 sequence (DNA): TGTGCCATCAGTGAGTCGGAGAACTCTGGAAACACCATATATTTT. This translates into CAISESENSGNTIYF.

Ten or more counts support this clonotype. The CDR3 sequence: CASSLHSFFVARTGIQETQYF. CDR3 nucleotide sequence: TGTGCCAGCAGCTTACACTCATTTTTTGTGGCCCGGACAGGGATCCAAGAGACCCAGTACTTC. This sequence joins TRBV11-2 and TRBJ2-5; 8 bases fit TRBD1. Germline V gene data show CDR1 as SGHAT and CDR2 as FQNNGV. The CDR3 length is 21 residues. Unmatched junction bases numbered 21, after V lost 2 bases and J lost 1 base. The entire variable domain, with the rest obtained from reference TRBV11-2 and TRBJ2-5, is as follows: EAGVAQSPRYKIIEKRQSVAFWCNPISGHATLYWYQQILGQGPKLLIQFQNNGVVDDSQLPKDRFSAERLKGVDSTLKIQPAKLEDSAVYLCASSLHSFFVARTGIQETQYFGPGTRLLVL.